The rows below give T cell receptor beta chains drawn from one sample of a study of control samples from healthy donors and cancer patients. The assay was immunoSEQ multiplex PCR, and TCRdb's table has in-frame clones only and misses some. The sample yields 100,000 to 150,000 clones, about 90% seen once. Sample: PBMCs. These receptors were taken from a man aged 45 to 65 with head and neck cancer. Both conserved end residues are part of each CDR3. The D gene is left open where the match is weak. Size tells how often a clone was seen (once, few, many) or the class of an expanded clone, and some rows leave it out.

j_gene: TRBJ2-7; d_gene: TRBD2; v_gene: TRBV6-5; abundance: NA; CDR3nt: TGTGCCAGCAGGGGACTAGCGGAGTCCTACGAGCAGTACTTC; CDR3aa: CASRGLAESYEQYF
j_gene: TRBJ1-1; d_gene: NA; v_gene: TRBV21-1; abundance: NA; CDR3nt: TGTGCCAGCAGCCACTGTGGGTCAGGGTGGGACACTGAAGCTTTCTTT; CDR3aa: CASSHCGSGWDTEAFF
j_gene: TRBJ1-6; d_gene: NA; v_gene: TRBV10-2; abundance: once; CDR3nt: TGCGCCAGCAGTGAGTCCGGGCTCACGCCCCTCCACTTT; CDR3aa: CASSESGLTPLHF
j_gene: TRBJ2-1; d_gene: TRBD2; v_gene: TRBV7-9; abundance: once; CDR3nt: TGTGCCAGCAGCCCTACCCGGGGACTAGCGGGCCATGAGCAGTTCTTC; CDR3aa: CASSPTRGLAGHEQFF
j_gene: TRBJ2-1; d_gene: TRBD2; v_gene: TRBV6-1; abundance: NA; CDR3nt: TGTGCCAGCAGTGAAGCTGGGACTAGCGGGAGACCCTACAATGAGCAGTTCTTC; CDR3aa: CASSEAGTSGRPYNEQFF
j_gene: TRBJ1-4; d_gene: TRBD1; v_gene: TRBV10-2; abundance: NA; CDR3nt: TGCGCCAGCAGACAACCTACCCCGGGACAGCGTGAAAAACTGTTTTTT; CDR3aa: CASRQPTPGQREKLFF
j_gene: TRBJ1-1; d_gene: NA; v_gene: TRBV28; abundance: once; CDR3nt: TGTGCCAGCAGTTTGGGGACGGTCCTTGAAGCCTTCTTT; CDR3aa: CASSLGTVLEAFF
j_gene: TRBJ2-7; d_gene: NA; v_gene: TRBV9; abundance: once; CDR3nt: TGTGCCAGCAGCGTAGCTTGGCAGGGGACCTACGAGCAGTACTTC; CDR3aa: CASSVAWQGTYEQYF
j_gene: TRBJ2-1; d_gene: NA; v_gene: TRBV6-6; abundance: NA; CDR3nt: TGTGCCAGCAGTTACCAGCTTAATGAGCAGTTCTTC; CDR3aa: CASSYQLNEQFF
j_gene: TRBJ2-7; d_gene: TRBD1; v_gene: TRBV7-9; abundance: NA; CDR3nt: TGTGCCAGCAGCCTACAGGGGGCATTCGACGAGCAGTACTTC; CDR3aa: CASSLQGAFDEQYF
j_gene: TRBJ2-7; d_gene: TRBD2; v_gene: TRBV5-4; abundance: NA; CDR3nt: TGTGCCAGCAAAGATAGCGGGAGAAGCGAGCAGTACTTC; CDR3aa: CASKDSGRSEQYF
j_gene: TRBJ2-1; d_gene: NA; v_gene: TRBV18; abundance: NA; CDR3nt: TGTGCCAGCTCACTTGGGACTGGATCCTACAATGAGCAGTTCTTC; CDR3aa: CASSLGTGSYNEQFF
j_gene: TRBJ2-1; d_gene: TRBD2; v_gene: TRBV10-3; abundance: NA; CDR3nt: TGTGCCATCAGTGAGTCATTAGCGGGGGGCCAAGAGCAGTTCTTC; CDR3aa: CAISESLAGGQEQFF
j_gene: TRBJ1-1; d_gene: NA; v_gene: TRBV27; abundance: NA; CDR3nt: TGTGCCAGCAGTTTAATTTTCAGCACTGAAGCTTTCTTT; CDR3aa: CASSLIFSTEAFF
j_gene: TRBJ1-4; d_gene: NA; v_gene: TRBV6-1; abundance: NA; CDR3nt: TGTGCCAGCAGTGAAGAGGGCCACAGGTGGGAAAAACTGTTTTTT; CDR3aa: CASSEEGHRWEKLFF
j_gene: TRBJ1-4; d_gene: TRBD1; v_gene: TRBV28; abundance: once; CDR3nt: TGTGCCAGCAGTTCTCCCGGGACAGGGAATGAAAAACTGTTTTTT; CDR3aa: CASSSPGTGNEKLFF
j_gene: TRBJ2-1; d_gene: TRBD2; v_gene: TRBV11-1; abundance: NA; CDR3nt: TGTGCCAGCAGCTTAGCTAGCGGGGGGTCCTACAATGAGCAGTTCTTC; CDR3aa: CASSLASGGSYNEQFF
j_gene: TRBJ2-1; d_gene: NA; v_gene: TRBV11-2; abundance: NA; CDR3nt: TGTGCCAGCAGCCCGGGACTCACGAATGAGCAGTTCTTC; CDR3aa: CASSPGLTNEQFF
j_gene: TRBJ2-7; d_gene: TRBD2; v_gene: TRBV5-4; abundance: NA; CDR3nt: TGTGCCAGCAGCGCGACCCCGGGACTAGCTGCGAGCGAGCAGTACTTC; CDR3aa: CASSATPGLAASEQYF
j_gene: TRBJ2-5; d_gene: TRBD1; v_gene: TRBV5-1; abundance: NA; CDR3nt: TGCGCCAGCAGCTTGGGGACAGGGTGGGAGGAGACCCAGTACTTC; CDR3aa: CASSLGTGWEETQYF
j_gene: TRBJ1-1; d_gene: NA; v_gene: TRBV11-2; abundance: NA; CDR3nt: TGTGCCAGCAGCTCCCCGGGGAGGAACACTGAAGCTTTCTTT; CDR3aa: CASSSPGRNTEAFF
j_gene: TRBJ1-4; d_gene: NA; v_gene: TRBV25-1; abundance: NA; CDR3nt: TGTGCCAGCAGTGACTCCTTCGGCCCGAACTATGAAAAACTGTTTTTT; CDR3aa: CASSDSFGPNYEKLFF
j_gene: TRBJ1-2; d_gene: NA; v_gene: TRBV5-4; abundance: NA; CDR3nt: TGTGCCAGCAGCTTGGCCGTGGACTCCAGGGACTATGGCTACACCTTC; CDR3aa: CASSLAVDSRDYGYTF
j_gene: TRBJ1-5; d_gene: NA; v_gene: TRBV27; abundance: few; CDR3nt: TGTGCCAGCAGGGCAAATAGCAATCAGCCCCAGCATTTT; CDR3aa: CASRANSNQPQHF
j_gene: TRBJ2-2; d_gene: TRBD2; v_gene: TRBV18; abundance: NA; CDR3nt: TGTGCCAGCTCACGGAGAGGAGAGAGCGGGGAGCTGCTTTTT; CDR3aa: CASSRRGESGELLF
j_gene: TRBJ2-5; d_gene: NA; v_gene: TRBV18; abundance: NA; CDR3nt: TGTGCCAGCTCACCACGGGCAGGTTGGGAAGAGACCCAGTACTTC; CDR3aa: CASSPRAGWEETQYF
j_gene: TRBJ2-5; d_gene: TRBD1; v_gene: TRBV18; abundance: NA; CDR3nt: TGTGCCAGCTCACTACAGGGGCAAGAGACCCAGTACTTC; CDR3aa: CASSLQGQETQYF
j_gene: TRBJ2-3; d_gene: TRBD1; v_gene: TRBV24-1; abundance: NA; CDR3nt: TGTGCCACCAGTGATACTGACAGGGGTACGCAGTATTTT; CDR3aa: CATSDTDRGTQYF
j_gene: TRBJ2-7; d_gene: TRBD2; v_gene: TRBV28; abundance: NA; CDR3nt: TGTGCCAGCAGAATGACTAGCGGCCGGTCCCCCTACGAGCAGTACTTC; CDR3aa: CASRMTSGRSPYEQYF
j_gene: TRBJ1-6; d_gene: TRBD1; v_gene: TRBV5-1; abundance: once; CDR3nt: TGCGCCAGCAGCTCCAGGGGGCTGGATTCACCCCTCCACTTT; CDR3aa: CASSSRGLDSPLHF
j_gene: TRBJ2-1; d_gene: NA; v_gene: TRBV12-3/TRBV12-4; abundance: once; CDR3nt: TGTGCCAGCAGTTTACTCGACATCGAGGGGCAGTTCTTC; CDR3aa: CASSLLDIEGQFF
j_gene: TRBJ2-5; d_gene: NA; v_gene: TRBV4-2; abundance: NA; CDR3nt: TGTGCCAGCAGCCAAGGGGGGGTGTACCAAGAGACCCAGTACTTC; CDR3aa: CASSQGGVYQETQYF
j_gene: TRBJ2-1; d_gene: NA; v_gene: TRBV3-1/TRBV3-2; abundance: NA; CDR3nt: TGTGCCAGCAGCCCATTGGGGCTGGAGACCTACAATGAGCAGTTCTTC; CDR3aa: CASSPLGLETYNEQFF
j_gene: TRBJ2-7; d_gene: TRBD2; v_gene: TRBV19; abundance: NA; CDR3nt: TGTGCCAGTAGTCCCTCCATCCTACTAGCGGGCATCTACGAGCAGTACTTC; CDR3aa: CASSPSILLAGIYEQYF
j_gene: TRBJ2-3; d_gene: NA; v_gene: TRBV5-4; abundance: NA; CDR3nt: TGTGCCAGCAGCTGGGGGGGCCAAATCGAAGATACGCAGTATTTT; CDR3aa: CASSWGGQIEDTQYF
j_gene: TRBJ2-7; d_gene: TRBD2; v_gene: TRBV4-1; abundance: NA; CDR3nt: TGCGCCAGCAGCCAAATAGCGGGAGGGACCTACGAGCAGTACTTC; CDR3aa: CASSQIAGGTYEQYF
j_gene: TRBJ1-2; d_gene: TRBD1; v_gene: TRBV4-2; abundance: NA; CDR3nt: TGTGCCAGCAGCCAAGATCTTGTTGACAGGGTGAACTATGGCTACACCTTC; CDR3aa: CASSQDLVDRVNYGYTF
j_gene: TRBJ2-3; d_gene: NA; v_gene: TRBV12-5; abundance: NA; CDR3nt: TGTGCTAGTGCCTTCGGGGGTGTAGATACGCAGTATTTT; CDR3aa: CASAFGGVDTQYF
j_gene: TRBJ1-5; d_gene: NA; v_gene: TRBV2; abundance: NA; CDR3nt: TGTGCCAGCAGTGAACAGGGGTTCCCAGGGCCCCAGCATTTT; CDR3aa: CASSEQGFPGPQHF